This T cell receptor beta chain came from a study of beta chain features in type 1 diabetes. Using CD45RO/CCR7/CD25/CD127/CD95/CD27, CD4+ naive, central memory, regulatory and stem cell-like memory cells were sorted. A few counts support this clone. The antigen remains unidentified. The length of the CDR3 is 14 residues. Germline loops: CDR1 SGHRS, CDR2 YFSETQ. After removal of 5 bases from V and 6 bases from J, the junction contained 7 bases not matched to a gene. The study reverse transcribed the entire isolated RNA, so it sequenced expressed TCRB transcripts. Method: immunoSEQ multiplex PCR; TCRdb's copy keeps in-frame clones and lacks some. Of fewer than 250,000 clones listed, 9% to 10% are singletons. Study conclusions and caveats: Fewer insertions but more deletions were seen at VDJ junctions in type 1 diabetes patients. The naive, central memory and Treg TCRB repertoires looked more alike in patients than they did in healthy donors.

The source of this sequence is a woman younger than 30 in good health. The sequenced sample was naive CD4+ T cells from blood. This chain uses TRBV5-1 with TRBJ2-1; TRBD1 matches 8 bases. CDR3 in amino acids: CASRLGQGGNEQFF. As DNA, the CDR3 is TGCGCCAGCAGGCTCGGACAGGGCGGCAATGAGCAGTTCTTC. The full variable domain, rest sourced from reference TRBV5-1 and TRBJ2-1, is KAGVTQTPRYLIKTRGQQVTLSCSPISGHRSVSWYQQTPGQGLQFLFEYFSETQRNKGNFPGRFSGRQFSNSRSEMNVSTLELGDSALYLCASRLGQGGNEQFFGPGTRLTVL.